Shown below are 17 T cell receptor beta chains from a single sample sequenced in a study of a mutant IDH1 vaccine in newly diagnosed glioma. No antigen is known for these receptors. The time point denotes: week 47, end of study. The content of each vaccine dose was 300 ug of mutant IDH1 20-mer peptide, and topical imiquimod accompanied it. Assay used: immunoSEQ multiplex PCR; TCRdb lists only in-frame clones, some missing. Among tens of thousands of clones listed, roughly 61% were seen once. The specimen comprised peripheral blood mononuclear cells (PBMCs), sampled from a glioma patient whose treatment included an IDH1 peptide vaccine. The source is a man aged 40-55 years with glioma. Some clones in this sample may be carry-over from other donors' samples.

The rearrangement links TRBV29-1 to TRBJ2-7, with TRBD1 as a possible D gene (5 bases). Germline CDR1 and CDR2: SQVTM and ANQGSEA. The CDR3 loop spans 13 amino acids. Trimming removed 0 bases at V and 4 bases at J, with 10 bases between. CDR3 region: CSVEDQGSYEQYF. The CDR3 DNA reads TGCAGCGTTGAAGACCAGGGAAGTTACGAGCAGTACTTC.

In this sample, this clone turned up a few times. V usage is TRBV7-9 and J usage is TRBJ1-2; 7 bases line up with TRBD1. With 7 bases clipped from V and 2 bases from J, the junction kept 4 bases outside the gene matches. There are 13 residues in the CDR3. The germline V gene encodes CDR1 SEHNR and CDR2 FQNEAQ (reference sequence). CDR3 sequence: CASTGQDNYGYTF. CDR3 coding DNA: TGTGCCAGCACCGGACAGGACAACTATGGCTACACCTTC.

The gene calls are TRBV6-5 and TRBJ1-4; D is perhaps TRBD1 (5 bases). Trimming left V 6 bases short and J 7 bases short, with 18 bases between. The length of the CDR3 is 15 residues. Germline values: CDR1 MNHEY, CDR2 SVGAGI. The CDR3 DNA reads as TGTGCCAGCAGCCGGGACGCAGGGTTAGGTGAAAAACTGTTTTTT. Translating gives CASSRDAGLGEKLFF.

The V call is TRBV4-1, the J call TRBJ2-1; TRBD1 might be the D (6 bases). Germline loops: CDR1 MGHRA, CDR2 YSYEKL. The CDR3 has 16 residues. Trimming removed 3 bases at V and 0 bases at J, with 12 bases between. CDR3 protein: CASSQKTGSSYNEQFF. The CDR3 DNA is TGCGCCAGCAGCCAGAAAACAGGGAGCTCCTACAATGAGCAGTTCTTC.

V is TRBV9 and J is TRBJ1-1; D unresolved. The CDR3 has 14 amino acids. Trimming shortened V by 4 bases and J by 0 bases, and 10 bases separated the two germline ends. Germline V CDR1 and CDR2: SGDLS, YYNGEE. In DNA form, the CDR3 reads TGTGCCAGCAGCCCCGAGGTAGTGAACACTGAAGCTTTCTTT. Amino acids: CASSPEVVNTEAFF.

The V and J genes are TRBV4-1 and TRBJ1-4; D uncertain. The ends were cut back, 1 base at V and 8 bases at J, with 8 bases in the middle. The length of the CDR3 is 13 residues. Germline V gene lookup returns CDR1 MGHRA and CDR2 YSYEKL. The CDR3 region is CASSQAVREKLFF. As DNA, the CDR3 is TGCGCCAGCAGCCAAGCGGTAAGGGAAAAACTGTTTTTT.

J is TRBJ1-1 and V is TRBV19; 8 bases map to TRBD1. The V gene end was trimmed by 6 bases and the J gene end by 0 bases; junction bases not matched to a gene: 6. Germline loops: CDR1 LNHDA, CDR2 SQIVND (reference sequence). CDR3 size: 15 residues. The CDR3 DNA reads TGTGCCAGTAGAATCGGACAGGGCGTGAACACTGAAGCTTTCTTT. Translation: CASRIGQGVNTEAFF.

This chain joins TRBV6-1 and TRBJ2-1; D tentatively reads TRBD1 or TRBD2 (5 bases each). V was trimmed by 1 base and J by 7 bases, leaving 17 bases between them. There are 16 residues in the CDR3. CDR1 and CDR2 (germline): MNHNS, SASEGT. The CDR3 sequence is CASSEVVEGPGNEQFF. Written as DNA, the CDR3 is TGTGCCAGCAGTGAAGTAGTAGAGGGTCCAGGGAATGAGCAGTTCTTC.

The CDR3 nucleotides read TGTGCCAGCACTGGACAGGGGATACCGTCAGGAAACACCATATATTTT. Its protein product is CASTGQGIPSGNTIYF. The V call is TRBV2, the J call TRBJ1-3; 9 bases agree with TRBD1. There are 16 residues in the CDR3. Germline lookup yields CDR1 SNHLY and CDR2 FYNNEI. The V gene end was trimmed by 7 bases and the J gene end by 4 bases; junction bases not matched to a gene: 11.

The genes are TRBV7-9 and TRBJ2-7; 8 bases map to TRBD2. Trimming cost V 5 bases and J 2 bases; bases outside gene matches: 11. The CDR3 consists of 16 residues. Germline CDR1 is SEHNR and CDR2 is FQNEAQ (reference sequence). The CDR3 DNA follows: TGTGCCAGCAGCCGGTGGGAGAGCGGGGGAGCCTACGAGCAGTACTTC. The encoded protein is CASSRWESGGAYEQYF.

The rearrangement links TRBV7-2 to TRBJ1-1, with D tentatively TRBD1 (5 bases). This CDR3 has 14 residues. Germline V gives CDR1 SGHTA, CDR2 FQGNSA. V shed 5 bases and J shed 5 bases, with 15 bases lying between them. The CDR3 is CASSMRDGWTEAFF. CDR3 bases: TGTGCCAGCAGCATGAGGGACGGGTGGACTGAAGCTTTCTTT.

CDR3 DNA sequence: TGTGCCAGCAGTTACCTGGGGCAGGGAAACTATGGCTACACCTTC. As protein: CASSYLGQGNYGYTF. V usage is TRBV6-6 and J usage is TRBJ1-2; D may be TRBD1 (5 bases). The CDR3 contains 15 residues. CDR1 is MNHNY, CDR2 SVGAGI, per germline (reference sequence). V was cut by 2 bases and J by 2 bases, with 12 bases left in between.

The chain carries TRBV10-2 and TRBJ1-4; D gene unclear. This CDR3 has 13 amino acids. Germline-derived CDR1 and CDR2 are WSHSY and SAAADI. V was pared by 5 bases and J by 7 bases, with 11 bases between. The CDR3 DNA reads TGCGCCAGCAGTCTGGAGGCGCGTGAAAAACTGTTTTTT. This translates into CASSLEAREKLFF.

The chain uses TRBV6-1 and TRBJ2-7; perhaps TRBD2 as D (7 bases). This CDR3 has 14 amino acids. The germline V gene encodes CDR1 MNHNS and CDR2 SASEGT. Trimming pared 7 bases from V and 3 bases from J, leaving 16 bases between. This chain's CDR3 is CASMLGGASYEQYF. The CDR3 DNA reads TGTGCCAGCATGCTTGGGGGGGCGAGCTACGAGCAGTACTTC.

The gene calls are TRBV7-2 and TRBJ2-5; D not certain. The V end was cut by 5 bases, the J end by 1 base, with 2 bases between. The germline gives CDR1 SGHTA, CDR2 FQGNSA. This CDR3 region has 11 residues. The CDR3 DNA is TGTGCCAGCAGCCGCCAAGAGACCCAGTACTTC. The encoded protein is CASSRQETQYF.

This clone was seen once. The chain uses TRBV5-6 and TRBJ1-4; 7 bases are a match to TRBD1. V was pared by 5 bases and J by 5 bases, with 9 bases of the junction left unmatched. Germline V lookup: CDR1 SGHDT, CDR2 YYEEEE. This CDR3 contains 15 residues. This chain's CDR3 is CASSLQGRENEKLFF. The CDR3 nucleotides read TGTGCCAGCAGTTTACAGGGGAGGGAGAATGAAAAACTGTTTTTT.

This rearrangement joins TRBV15 to TRBJ2-2; 10 bases match TRBD2. The V segment lost 0 bases and the J segment 7 bases; nucleotides outside the gene matches: 5. Germline V CDR1 and CDR2: LNHNV, YYDKDF (reference sequence). The CDR3 is 16 amino acids. CDR3 amino acids: CATSREAGGLFGELFF. In DNA form, the CDR3 reads TGTGCCACCAGCAGAGAAGCGGGGGGGCTTTTCGGGGAGCTGTTTTTT. Looking up the rest from reference TRBV15 and TRBJ2-2 gives the full variable domain: DAMVIQNPRYQVTQFGKPVTLSCSQTLNHNVMYWYQQKSSQAPKLLFHYYDKDFNNEADTPDNFQSRRPNTSFCFLDIRSPGLGDTAMYLCATSREAGGLFGELFFGEGSRLTVL.